This TCR beta chain appears in the sequencing data of a study of control samples from healthy donors and cancer patients. TCRdb keeps only in-frame clones here, not all; method: immunoSEQ multiplex PCR. The sample lists 100,000 to 120,000 clones, about 80% occurring once. The germline V gene has CDR1 SGHDT and CDR2 YYEEEE. The length of the CDR3 is 16 residues. V gave up 4 bases and J gave up 1 base; unmatched junction bases: 7. The sample comprised blood. The chain joins TRBV5-6 to TRBJ2-2; the match to TRBD1 covers 7 bases. This receptor was taken from a man younger than 30 in good health. CDR3 in amino acids: CASSPRAGGNTGELFF. The CDR3 nucleotides are TGTGCCAGCAGCCCCCGGGCAGGGGGGAACACCGGGGAGCTGTTTTTT.